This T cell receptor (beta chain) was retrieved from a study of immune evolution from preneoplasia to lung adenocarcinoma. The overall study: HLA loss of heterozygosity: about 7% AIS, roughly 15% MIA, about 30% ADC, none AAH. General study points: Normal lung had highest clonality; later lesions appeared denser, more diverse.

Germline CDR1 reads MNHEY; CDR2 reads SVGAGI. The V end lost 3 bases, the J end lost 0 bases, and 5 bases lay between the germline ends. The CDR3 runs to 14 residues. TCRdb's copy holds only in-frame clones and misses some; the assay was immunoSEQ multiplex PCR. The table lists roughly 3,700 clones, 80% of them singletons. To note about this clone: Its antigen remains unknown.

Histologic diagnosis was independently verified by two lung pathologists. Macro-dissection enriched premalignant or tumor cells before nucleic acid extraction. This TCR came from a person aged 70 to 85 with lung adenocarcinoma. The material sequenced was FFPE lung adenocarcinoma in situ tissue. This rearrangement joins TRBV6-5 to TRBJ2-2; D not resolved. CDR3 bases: TGTGCCAGCAGTTATATGGCGAACACCGGGGAGCTGTTTTTT. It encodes CASSYMANTGELFF.